The text below deals with one T cell receptor beta chain. Its specificity is not known. The PCR ran on 60 Vbeta and 13 Jbeta primers. Some clones are missing from TCRdb's copy, which holds only in-frame ones; the method was immunoSEQ multiplex PCR. The sample consists of approximately 170,000 clones, about 69% of them appearing once. The CDR3 has 15 residues. The V gene's germline CDR1 is LNHDA and CDR2 SQIVND (reference sequence). This entry is derived from a study of cytomegalovirus exposure and HLA in healthy donors. Study at large: Of some 360 genotyped donors, more than 70% clustered with self-reported Caucasian donors. Whole-study results and caveats: What was likely a sequencing artifact was a cluster of highly shared sequence variants. Using a false discovery rate of 0.05, a later analysis showed that approximately 17,000 TCR beta sequences were associated with HLA alleles. Despite most TCR sequences being rare, some public TCRs occurred in many donors.

The rearrangement uses TRBV19 and TRBJ2-5; 11 bases line up with TRBD2. The J call is doubtful: the DNA matches TRBJ2-7 better. The clonotype comes from a man aged 30 to 45 in good health and CMV-seropositive. Sequenced sample: PBMCs. The CDR3, as DNA: TGTGCCAGTAGGACGACTAGCGGGACTTCCTACGAGCAGTACTTC. Its translation: CASRTTSGTSYEQYF.